These 19 T cell receptor beta chains were all obtained from the same sample, sequenced in a study of PD-1 blockade in classical Hodgkin lymphoma. The protocol was immunoSEQ multiplex PCR, while the TCRdb copy is restricted to in-frame clones and leaves out a portion. The sample holds around 18,000 clones, 75% seen once. Time point of the sample: cycle 4 day 1 (C4D1), after more than five weeks of nivolumab. Each patient relapsed following autologous stem cell transplantation, and prior brentuximab vedotin exposure differed. The CD4+ T cells used were purified from thawed PBMCs through magnetic negative selection. The specimen comprised CD4+ T cells from blood, sampled before the fourth cycle of nivolumab. Source of these receptors: a human donor with classical Hodgkin lymphoma.

The genes are TRBV5-8 and TRBJ1-3; the match to TRBD1 covers 7 bases. This CDR3 spans 15 amino acids. Trimming removed 0 bases from V and 4 bases from J; junction bases left unmatched: 4. Germline CDR1 SGHTS, CDR2 YDEGEE. The CDR3 DNA sequence: TGTGCCAGCAGCTTGGAGACAGGGTACGGAAACACCATATATTTT. Its protein product is CASSLETGYGNTIYF.

The V and J genes are TRBV11-1 and TRBJ2-7, with D perhaps TRBD1 (6 bases). This CDR3 has 15 residues. Trimming took off 5 bases at V and 3 bases at J, with 17 bases between the two ends. Germline lookup yields CDR1 SGHAT and CDR2 FQDESV (reference sequence). The CDR3: CASSLHKGQSYEQYF. In DNA form, the CDR3 reads TGTGCCAGCAGCCTTCATAAAGGACAGAGCTACGAGCAGTACTTC.

This sequence joins TRBV14 and TRBJ2-3; tentative D call: TRBD2 (6 bases). Looked up from germline, CDR1 is SGHDN and CDR2 is FVKESK. V was clipped by 0 bases and J by 0 bases, with 19 bases between them. The CDR3 has 19 amino acids. The DNA for the CDR3 is TGTGCCAGCAGCCAAGATCGGACGGCGCGGGGTGCTAGCACAGATACGCAGTATTTT. Amino acids: CASSQDRTARGASTDTQYF. Filled out from reference TRBV14 and TRBJ2-3, the complete variable domain reads EAGVTQFPSHSVIEKGQTVTLRCDPISGHDNLYWYRRVMGKEIKFLLHFVKESKQDESGMPNNRFLAERTGGTYSTLKVQPAELEDSGVYFCASSQDRTARGASTDTQYFGPGTRLTVL.

The V and J genes are TRBV30 and TRBJ1-4, with D perhaps matching TRBD1 (6 bases). Germline CDR1 GTSNPN, CDR2 SVGIG (reference sequence). The CDR3 has 17 residues. The V end was cut by 1 base, the J end by 3 bases, with 18 bases between. The CDR3 DNA reads as TGTGCCTGGAGTGATAACATACAGGGATCTTCTAATGAAAAACTGTTTTTT. Amino acid sequence: CAWSDNIQGSSNEKLFF. Using reference TRBV30 and TRBJ1-4 for the parts outside the CDR3, the full variable domain is SQTIHQWPATLVQPVGSPLSLECTVEGTSNPNLYWYRQAAGRGLQLLFYSVGIGQISSEVPQNLSASRPQDRQFILSSKKLLLSDSGFYLCAWSDNIQGSSNEKLFFGSGTQLSVL.

The chain combines TRBV1 with TRBJ2-6; the listed D gene, TRBD2, was not tested against the DNA. TRBV1 is a recognized pseudogene. The CDR3 is 23 amino acids. DNA of the CDR3: TGCACCAGCAGCCAAGATAGGGGACTAGCGACGCAGGGGTTTCGCTCTGGGGCCAACGTCCTGACTTTC. It yields the protein CTSSQDRGLATQGFRSGANVLTF.

This chain connects TRBV28 to TRBJ2-7; TRBD1 matches at 9 bases. Per the germline V gene, CDR1 is MDHEN and CDR2 is SYDVKM. Trimming took 6 bases from V and 3 from J; bases not matched to a gene: 6. This CDR3 is 14 amino acids long. The CDR3 reads CASRRDRVSYEQYV. CDR3 sequence (DNA): TGTGCCAGCAGGCGGGACAGGGTAAGCTACGAGCAGTACGTC.

This clone has just a few counts. The V and J genes are TRBV30 and TRBJ1-5; D gene uncertain. Trimming took 2 bases from V and 3 from J, leaving 8 bases between them. The germline V gene has CDR1 GTSNPN and CDR2 SVGIG (reference sequence). The CDR3 covers 13 residues. The CDR3 loop reads CAWSNSVNQPQHF. DNA of the CDR3: TGTGCCTGGAGTAACTCAGTCAATCAGCCCCAGCATTTT.

The chain joins TRBV28 to TRBJ1-1; the match to TRBD1 covers 7 bases. Trimming cost V 6 bases and J 1 base; bases outside gene matches: 5. Germline V gene sequence: CDR1 MDHEN, CDR2 SYDVKM. The CDR3 extends over 14 amino acids. DNA for the CDR3: TGTGCCAGCAGGACAGGGCCTGGGAACACTGAAGCTTTCTTT. This translates into CASRTGPGNTEAFF. Full variable domain (outside the CDR3, taken from reference TRBV28 and TRBJ1-1): DVKVTQSSRYLVKRTGEKVFLECVQDMDHENMFWYRQDPGLGLRLIYFSYDVKMKEKGDIPEGYSVSREKKERFSLILESASTNQTSMYLCASRTGPGNTEAFFGQGTRLTVV.

The J gene is TRBJ2-4, the V gene TRBV28; the D gene is possibly TRBD2 (5 bases). The germline V gene encodes CDR1 MDHEN and CDR2 SYDVKM. This CDR3 comprises 17 residues. Trimming removed 5 bases from V and 1 base from J, with 18 bases in between. The CDR3 here is CASSPRRRVGAKNIQYF. In DNA, the CDR3 is TGTGCCAGCAGTCCCCGGAGGCGGGTAGGGGCCAAAAACATTCAGTACTTC.

The CDR3 sequence is CASGQGTYEQYF. In nucleotides, the CDR3 is TGTGCCTCCGGACAGGGAACTTACGAGCAGTACTTC. V usage is TRBV30 and J usage is TRBJ2-7; 8 bases agree with TRBD1. Germline V gives CDR1 GTSNPN, CDR2 SVGIG (reference sequence). This CDR3 region has 12 residues. V gave up 7 bases and J gave up 4 bases; unmatched junction bases: 6.

The chain combines TRBV5-1 with TRBJ1-1, with D hard to call. The germline V gene has CDR1 SGHRS and CDR2 YFSETQ. The ends were cut back, 1 base at V and 5 bases at J, with 9 bases in the middle. CDR3 length: 13 residues. The CDR3, as DNA: TGCGCCAGCAGCTTGATTCTGGAAACTGAAGCTTTCTTT. It specifies CASSLILETEAFF. The full variable domain, completed using reference TRBV5-1 and TRBJ1-1, is KAGVTQTPRYLIKTRGQQVTLSCSPISGHRSVSWYQQTPGQGLQFLFEYFSETQRNKGNFPGRFSGRQFSNSRSEMNVSTLELGDSALYLCASSLILETEAFFGQGTRLTVV.

The CDR3 region is CASSQSAGPSYEQYF. The DNA of the CDR3 is TGCGCCAGCAGCCAATCGGCGGGCCCGTCCTACGAGCAGTACTTC. The V call is TRBV4-3, the J call TRBJ2-7, with D perhaps matching TRBD2 (5 bases). V was clipped by 2 bases and J by 1 base, with 12 bases between them. CDR3 length: 15 amino acids. The germline gives CDR1 LGHNA, CDR2 YSLEER.

The chain employs TRBV5-1 and TRBJ2-7; 7 bases are shared with TRBD2. The CDR3 has 13 residues. The trim removed 5 bases at V and 2 bases at J, leaving 4 bases unmatched. From germline, CDR1 is SGHRS and CDR2 YFSETQ. The CDR3 sequence is CASSIAGTYEQYF. The CDR3 DNA sequence: TGCGCCAGCAGTATAGCGGGTACCTACGAGCAGTACTTC.

V is TRBV7-2 and J is TRBJ2-2; D is undetermined. Between the trimmed V and J ends, which lost 2 bases and 3 bases, there was a span of 4 bases. Germline V gives CDR1 SGHTA, CDR2 FQGNSA. The CDR3 runs 13 residues. The CDR3 loop reads CASSLRYTGELFF. CDR3 sequence (DNA): TGTGCCAGCAGCTTACGATACACCGGGGAGCTGTTTTTT.

CDR3 in amino acids: CASSFGDSYEQYV. In DNA form, the CDR3 reads TGTGCCAGCAGCTTTGGGGATTCGTACGAGCAGTACGTC. The gene calls are TRBV7-8 and TRBJ2-7; no definite D call. This CDR3 comprises 13 residues. CDR1 and CDR2 (germline): SGHVS, FQNEAQ. V lost 3 bases, J lost 4 bases, and 10 bases lay in between.

V usage is TRBV6-5 and J usage is TRBJ1-5, with no clear D. CDR1 is MNHEY, CDR2 SVGAGI, per germline. CDR3 length: 14 amino acids. V lost 6 bases to trimming and J lost 4 bases, with 13 bases between them. The CDR3 is CASSDRALNQPQHF. CDR3 coding DNA: TGTGCCAGCAGCGACCGGGCCCTAAATCAGCCCCAGCATTTT.

This clone was detected a few times. J is TRBJ1-2 and V is TRBV30; no definite D call. CDR3 size: 13 residues. V was cut by 0 bases and J by 6 bases, with 11 bases left in between. CDR1 and CDR2 from the germline V gene are GTSNPN and SVGIG (reference sequence). In DNA, the CDR3 is TGTGCCTGGAGTGTTCTAGGGTCCAATGGCTACACCTTC. The encoded protein is CAWSVLGSNGYTF.

The rearrangement links TRBV29-1 to TRBJ2-1; perhaps TRBD2 as D (7 bases). Germline V gene sequence: CDR1 SQVTM, CDR2 ANQGSEA. The CDR3 is 16 residues long. Trimming left V 1 base short and J 8 bases short, with 21 bases between. The CDR3 nucleotides are TGCAGCGTTGAAGTGAGGGGGGGCAGTTTGAACGATGAGCAGTTCTTC. Translating it yields CSVEVRGGSLNDEQFF.

This CDR3 is CASSLLGGKETQYF. The CDR3 DNA is TGCGCCAGCAGCTTGTTAGGGGGTAAAGAGACCCAGTACTTC. The rearrangement joins TRBV5-1 to TRBJ2-5, with D perhaps matching TRBD1 (6 bases). This CDR3 is 14 amino acids long. CDR1 and CDR2 (germline): SGHRS, YFSETQ. V gave up 1 base and J gave up 3 bases, with 10 bases separating them.